Listed below are T cell receptor beta chains from one sample, sequenced in a study of cytomegalovirus exposure and HLA in healthy donors. TCRdb keeps only in-frame clones here, not all; method: immunoSEQ multiplex PCR. The sample includes more than 80,000 clones, over 55% of them seen just once. Sequencing was performed on PBMCs. These receptors were taken from a female donor in good health and CMV-seronegative. CDR3s include the opening cysteine and the closing phenylalanine or tryptophan. D genes are given only for firm matches. The size of a clone is reported for some rows only, either as once, few or many, or as a class for expanded clones.

size | D | J | V | CDR3 | DNA
NA | TRBD2 | TRBJ2-2 | TRBV7-2 | CASSLVLAGGTNTGELFF | TGTGCCAGCAGCTTAGTCCTAGCGGGAGGGACTAACACCGGGGAGCTGTTTTTT
once | NA | TRBJ1-1 | TRBV28 | CASSYVGGRKNTEAFF | TGTGCCAGCAGTTATGTCGGGGGTAGGAAGAACACTGAAGCTTTCTTT
NA | TRBD2 | TRBJ2-3 | TRBV27 | CASSLAGSTDTQYF | TGTGCCAGCAGCCTAGCGGGGTCCACAGATACGCAGTATTTT
NA | NA | TRBJ2-6 | TRBV2 | CASTFSSGANVLTF | TGTGCCAGCACATTTAGCTCTGGGGCCAACGTCCTGACTTTC
NA | TRBD2 | TRBJ2-3 | TRBV11-2 | CASSPRGGADTQYF | TGTGCCAGCAGCCCTCGGGGGGGTGCAGATACGCAGTATTTT
once | NA | TRBJ1-5 | TRBV19 | CASSAGLGGNQPQHF | TGTGCCAGTAGTGCCGGACTGGGTGGCAATCAGCCCCAGCATTTT
NA | TRBD1 | TRBJ1-1 | TRBV7-8 | CASSQRDRVMGTEAFF | TGTGCCAGCAGCCAACGGGACAGAGTTATGGGCACTGAAGCTTTCTTT
few | NA | TRBJ2-3 | TRBV29-1 | CSTRLVRDTQYF | TGCAGCACTAGACTAGTACGAGATACGCAGTATTTT
NA | NA | TRBJ1-1 | TRBV29-1 | CSVEPPARNTEAFF | TGCAGCGTTGAACCCCCCGCCAGGAACACTGAAGCTTTCTTT
NA | NA | TRBJ1-4 | TRBV9 | CASSGSQGTNEKLFF | TGTGCCAGCAGCGGGTCCCAGGGCACTAATGAAAAACTGTTTTTT
NA | NA | TRBJ2-1 | TRBV4-2 | CASSQVASSYNEQFF | TGTGCCAGCAGCCAAGTTGCCAGCTCCTACAATGAGCAGTTCTTC
NA | NA | TRBJ2-7 | TRBV19 | CASSVRRGGPYEQYF | TGTGCCAGTAGTGTGCGGAGGGGGGGACCCTACGAGCAGTACTTC
NA | TRBD2 | TRBJ2-1 | TRBV7-8 | CASSDLSGMYNEQFF | TGTGCCAGCAGCGACCTTAGCGGGATGTACAATGAGCAGTTCTTC
NA | NA | TRBJ2-1 | TRBV5-8 | CASRPQAASSYNEQFF | TGTGCCAGCAGACCTCAGGCCGCCAGCTCCTACAATGAGCAGTTCTTC
NA | NA | TRBJ2-7 | TRBV2 | CATGAESYEQYF | TGTGCCACTGGAGCGGAATCCTACGAGCAGTACTTC
NA | NA | TRBJ1-2 | TRBV7-8 | CASSFGAPGYGYTF | TGTGCCAGCAGCTTTGGGGCCCCTGGATATGGCTACACCTTC
NA | NA | TRBJ1-1 | TRBV5-4 | CASSLDRVGHTEAFF | TGTGCCAGCAGCTTGGACAGGGTAGGGCACACTGAAGCTTTCTTT
NA | TRBD1 | TRBJ1-1 | TRBV6-1 | CASRARDRVTEAFF | TGTGCCAGCAGAGCCCGGGACAGGGTCACTGAAGCTTTCTTT
NA | TRBD2 | TRBJ2-5 | TRBV11-3 | CASSPGGTSHETQYF | TGTGCCAGCAGCCCCGGTGGGACTAGCCACGAGACCCAGTACTTC
NA | TRBD1 | TRBJ1-2 | TRBV25-1 | CASSPTGGKRYGYTF | TGTGCCAGCAGCCCGACAGGGGGTAAACGCTATGGCTACACCTTC
NA | TRBD1 | TRBJ1-1 | TRBV5-6 | CASSLFGWGQWNTEAFF | TGTGCCAGCAGCTTGTTCGGGTGGGGACAGTGGAACACTGAAGCTTTCTTT
NA | NA | TRBJ1-2 | TRBV6-5 | CASRTDGRGDYTF | TGTGCCAGCAGGACCGACGGCCGGGGTGACTACACCTTC
NA | TRBD1 | TRBJ1-1 | TRBV28 | CASSPGGQVVMNTEAFF | TGTGCCAGCAGTCCAGGGGGACAGGTTGTCATGAACACTGAAGCTTTCTTT
NA | NA | TRBJ2-1 | TRBV25-1 | CASSPSEGQPNEQFF | TGTGCCAGCAGTCCCTCGGAGGGGCAGCCTAATGAGCAGTTCTTC
NA | TRBD2 | TRBJ2-3 | TRBV7-9 | CASSHSTSGSTDTQYF | TGTGCCAGCAGTCATTCGACTAGCGGGAGCACAGATACGCAGTATTTT
NA | NA | TRBJ2-7 | TRBV13 | CASSAAGLVSYEQYF | TGTGCCAGCAGCGCTGCGGGACTGGTCTCCTACGAGCAGTACTTC
many | NA | TRBJ1-4 | TRBV2 | CASSGEARNEKLFF | TGTGCCAGCAGCGGCGAGGCAAGAAATGAAAAACTGTTTTTT
few | TRBD1 | TRBJ2-1 | TRBV4-1 | CASSHPGQGYNEQFF | TGCGCCAGCAGCCACCCGGGACAGGGATACAATGAGCAGTTCTTC
once | TRBD2 | TRBJ2-3 | TRBV7-2 | CASSLVSGRRDTQYF | TGTGCCAGCAGCTTAGTTAGCGGGAGGAGAGATACGCAGTATTTT
few | TRBD1 | TRBJ2-3 | TRBV19 | CASKKGWDRGTDTQYF | TGTGCCAGTAAAAAGGGGTGGGACAGGGGAACAGATACGCAGTATTTT
few | NA | TRBJ1-5 | TRBV18 | CASSSDRNQPQHF | TGTGCCAGCTCATCCGACAGAAATCAGCCCCAGCATTTT
NA | NA | TRBJ1-1 | TRBV4-2 | CASSQNTGANTEAFF | TGTGCCAGCAGCCAAAATACAGGAGCGAACACTGAAGCTTTCTTT
once | NA | TRBJ2-3 | TRBV21-1 | CASSSPNPTAGTDTQYF | TGTGCCAGCAGCTCCCCGAATCCGACAGCTGGCACAGATACGCAGTATTTT
few | TRBD2 | TRBJ2-7 | TRBV10-3 | CAISKGSGRAEDEQYF | TGTGCCATCAGTAAGGGTAGCGGGAGGGCCGAGGACGAGCAGTACTTC
NA | NA | TRBJ1-2 | TRBV5-4 | CASSPGRDKGSGYTF | TGTGCCAGCAGCCCCGGCCGGGACAAAGGGTCTGGCTACACCTTC
once | TRBD2 | TRBJ2-1 | TRBV6-5 | CASRLAGGPIHEQFF | TGTGCCAGCAGATTAGCGGGAGGGCCTATCCATGAGCAGTTCTTC
few | TRBD1 | TRBJ2-2 | TRBV27 | CASRWGTVNTGELFF | TGTGCCAGCAGGTGGGGGACAGTAAATACCGGGGAGCTGTTTTTT
NA | NA | TRBJ2-7 | TRBV7-6 | CASSLAPPAEQYF | TGTGCCAGCAGCTTAGCCCCCCCAGCGGAACAGTACTTC
NA | NA | TRBJ2-1 | TRBV30 | CAWSVSGLSSYNEQFF | TGTGCCTGGAGTGTAAGCGGGCTCAGCTCCTACAATGAGCAGTTCTTC
NA | NA | TRBJ2-7 | TRBV7-9 | CASSLAQIHEQYF | TGTGCCAGCAGCTTAGCACAGATACACGAGCAGTACTTC